Listed below are T cell receptor beta chains from one sample, sequenced in a study of human T cells and chemical hapten exposure. TCRdb re-analysed the RACE reads in MiXCR, keeping a single row per CDR3 protein. The profile shows under 450,000 distinct CDR3 sequences, more than 4.5% of them singletons. Material: whole blood, obtained in connection with sensitization to the hapten diphenylcyclopropenone (DPC). The receptors were gathered from a woman aged 45-65 years with alopecia areata. Some clones in this sample may be carry-over from other donors' samples. Each CDR3 is given with its conserved first and last residue. The D gene is left open where the match is weak. A row's size may be missing; if present it is once, few, many or a size class.

v_gene	d_gene	j_gene	abundance	CDR3aa	CDR3nt
TRBV30	TRBD1	TRBJ1-2	-	CAIPGTGDYGYTF	TGTGCCATCCCCGGGACAGGGGACTATGGCTACACCTTC
TRBV10-1	-	TRBJ1-1	-	CASSEGAANTEAFF	TGCGCCAGCAGTGAGGGGGCCGCGAACACTGAAGCTTTCTTT
TRBV5-6	TRBD1	TRBJ1-6	many	CASSPGTGLHSPLHF	TGTGCCAGCAGCCCCGGGACAGGGCTTCATTCACCCCTCCACTTT
TRBV20-1	-	TRBJ1-6	few	CSARDNTASSYNSPLHF	TGCAGTGCTAGAGATAACACAGCCAGCTCCTATAATTCACCCCTCCACTTT
TRBV20-1	TRBD2	TRBJ2-5	many	CSAQGTSGAAGGETQYF	TGCAGTGCTCAGGGAACTAGCGGGGCCGCCGGGGGGGAGACCCAGTACTTC
TRBV7-9	TRBD1	TRBJ2-5	many	CASSSDRDQETQYF	TGTGCCAGCAGCTCGGACAGGGATCAAGAGACCCAGTACTTC
TRBV20-1	TRBD1	TRBJ1-5	many	CSAEETGGQPQHF	TGCAGTGCTGAGGAGACAGGGGGTCAGCCCCAGCATTTT
TRBV6-1	-	TRBJ1-5	many	CASSEMDSNQPQHF	TGTGCCAGCAGTGAAATGGATAGCAATCAGCCCCAGCATTTT
TRBV5-4	-	TRBJ2-6	few	CASFRAAQSGANVLTF	TGTGCCAGCTTCAGAGCGGCCCAATCTGGGGCCAACGTCCTGACTTTC
TRBV6-6	-	TRBJ2-3	many	CASSYSGGQGTDTQYF	TGTGCCAGCAGTTACTCTGGGGGGCAGGGGACAGATACGCAGTATTTT
TRBV7-8	-	TRBJ1-1	-	CASSLAKNLNTEAFF	TGTGCCAGCAGCTTAGCGAAGAATCTGAACACTGAAGCTTTCTTT
TRBV27	-	TRBJ1-5	many	CASNQTLYSNQPQHF	TGTGCCAGCAACCAAACCCTATATAGCAATCAGCCCCAGCATTTT
TRBV5-6	TRBD1	TRBJ2-5	many	CASSLPGQGQETQYF	TGTGCCAGCAGCTTGCCCGGACAGGGCCAAGAGACCCAGTACTTC
TRBV1	-	TRBJ2-1	few	CTSSQDPTSGESSYNEQFF	TGCACCAGCAGCCAAGACCCGACTAGCGGGGAATCCTCCTACAATGAGCAGTTCTTC
TRBV11-2	TRBD1	TRBJ2-6	-	CASSLDDRGYSGANVLTF	TGTGCCAGCAGCTTAGATGACAGGGGGTACTCTGGGGCCAACGTCCTGACTTTC
TRBV27	-	TRBJ2-7	many	CASSLASSYEQYF	TGCGCCAGCAGCTTGGCCTCCTCCTACGAGCAGTACTTC
TRBV5-6	-	TRBJ2-3	many	CASSLSGPVSADTQYF	TGTGCCAGCAGCTTGTCAGGTCCTGTTAGCGCAGATACGCAGTATTTT
TRBV7-9	-	TRBJ2-3	many	CASSPASATGDTQYF	TGTGCCAGCAGCCCCGCTAGCGCAACTGGAGATACGCAGTATTTT
TRBV4-2	-	TRBJ2-7	few	CASSPGHRTYEQYF	TGTGCCAGCAGCCCCGGTCACAGAACCTACGAGCAGTACTTC
TRBV15	-	TRBJ1-1	many	CATSRDRSNTEAFF	TGTGCCACCAGCAGAGATCGTTCGAACACTGAAGCTTTCTTT
TRBV7-6	-	TRBJ1-2	-	CASSLVSGGESDGYTF	TGTGCCAGCAGCTTAGTGTCCGGGGGGGAGAGCGATGGCTACACCTTC
TRBV12-5	TRBD1	TRBJ1-1	-	CASGVTGVETEAFF	TGTGCTAGTGGTGTCACAGGGGTCGAGACTGAAGCTTTCTTT
TRBV12-3/TRBV12-4	-	TRBJ1-4	-	CASSGGTSNEKLFF	TGTGCCAGCAGCGGCGGGACTTCTAATGAAAAACTGTTTTTT
TRBV5-4	TRBD2	TRBJ2-1	-	CASSPPGLAGGTGNEQFF	TGTGCCAGCAGCCCGCCCGGACTAGCGGGGGGAACGGGGAATGAGCAGTTCTTC
TRBV4-2	-	TRBJ2-1	few	CASTPLVGALSSYNEQFF	TGTGCCAGCACCCCTTTGGTCGGGGCGCTTAGCTCCTACAATGAGCAGTTCTTC
TRBV6-1	TRBD1	TRBJ2-4	-	CASSEIGTGGSKNIQYF	TGTGCCAGCAGTGAAATTGGGACAGGGGGTAGTAAAAACATTCAGTACTTC
TRBV6-6	-	TRBJ2-2	many	CASIPRGTPTGELFF	TGTGCCAGCATTCCTCGGGGTACGCCCACCGGGGAGCTGTTTTTT
TRBV27	-	TRBJ2-3	-	CASSYSSGISTDTQYF	TGTGCCAGCAGTTACTCCTCCGGGATTAGCACAGATACGCAGTATTTT
TRBV6-2/TRBV6-3	-	TRBJ1-5	many	CASSRPGTLLMHF	TGTGCCAGCAGTAGACCAGGGACGCTCCTTATGCATTTT
TRBV12-3/TRBV12-4	TRBD1	TRBJ1-6	-	CASTITGRGNSPLHF	TGTGCCAGCACTATTACCGGCAGGGGGAATTCACCCCTCCACTTT
TRBV10-2	-	TRBJ2-3	many	CASRVDSTDTQYF	TGCGCCAGCAGAGTGGACTCCACAGATACGCAGTATTTT
TRBV6-5	TRBD1	TRBJ1-2	many	CASSYGSGGGYTF	TGTGCCAGCAGTTACGGTTCAGGGGGAGGCTACACCTTC
TRBV28	-	TRBJ1-2	few	CASSWSGGYTF	TGTGCCAGCAGTTGGAGTGGCGGCTACACCTTC
TRBV27	TRBD1	TRBJ1-5	many	CASSSRGQGSGQPQHF	TGTGCCAGCAGTTCACGTGGACAGGGGTCCGGTCAGCCCCAGCATTTT
TRBV7-2	TRBD2	TRBJ2-3	many	CASSFVLAGADTQYF	TGTGCCAGCAGCTTCGTCCTAGCGGGAGCAGATACGCAGTATTTT
TRBV3-1	-	TRBJ2-4	-	CASSQAIALNIQYF	TGTGCCAGCAGCCAAGCGATAGCCCTAAACATTCAGTACTTC
TRBV29-1	-	TRBJ2-3	many	CSVESSQLGTQYF	TGCAGCGTTGAATCGAGTCAGTTAGGTACGCAGTATTTT
TRBV7-2	TRBD1	TRBJ2-4	many	CASSRDRGMDIQYF	TGTGCCAGCAGCCGGGACAGGGGTATGGACATTCAGTACTTC
TRBV5-5	-	TRBJ2-3	many	CASSLGKGWTDTQYF	TGTGCCAGCAGCTTGGGTAAGGGATGGACAGATACGCAGTATTTT
TRBV5-1	-	TRBJ1-4	many	CASSLEGRIGNEKLFF	TGCGCCAGCAGCTTGGAGGGTAGGATCGGCAATGAAAAACTGTTTTTT
TRBV20-1	-	TRBJ1-1	many	CSAPRTANTEAFF	TGCAGTGCTCCGAGGACAGCTAACACTGAAGCTTTCTTT
TRBV3-1	-	TRBJ1-1	-	CASSPGGERGTEAFF	TGTGCCAGCAGCCCGGGGGGGGAAAGGGGCACTGAAGCTTTCTTT
TRBV20-1	TRBD2	TRBJ2-1	many	CSAHPSGGYNEQFF	TGCAGTGCCCACCCTAGCGGGGGCTACAATGAGCAGTTCTTC
TRBV11-2	-	TRBJ2-7	-	CASSLAGTVEQYF	TGTGCCAGCAGCTTAGCCGGCACGGTCGAGCAGTACTTC
TRBV20-1	-	TRBJ1-1	few	CSARSQAEAFF	TGCAGTGCTAGATCCCAGGCTGAAGCTTTCTTT
TRBV11-2	TRBD1	TRBJ1-4	-	CASQPTGTEEKLFF	TGTGCCAGCCAGCCGACAGGGACAGAAGAAAAACTGTTTTTT
TRBV7-9	TRBD2	TRBJ2-7	-	CASSSSREGHNEQYF	TGTGCCAGCAGCTCGTCACGGGAGGGCCATAACGAGCAGTACTTC
TRBV20-1	-	TRBJ1-2	few	CSAWGHQVYGYTF	TGCAGTGCTTGGGGACATCAGGTTTATGGCTACACCTTC
TRBV3-1	-	TRBJ1-2	few	CASSQGQGEAYGYTF	TGTGCCAGCAGCCAAGGGCAGGGAGAGGCCTATGGCTACACCTTC